The subject of this entry is one T cell receptor (beta chain). The target antigen is unknown. This CDR3 is 15 amino acids long. Germline CDR1 is WNHNN and CDR2 is SYGVQD (reference sequence). With 5 bases removed from V and 4 bases from J, the gap between germline ends came to 17 bases. Here immunoSEQ multiplex PCR was the method, and the copy in TCRdb shows in-frame clones only, minus some. The sample holds about 170,000 clones, approximately 95% seen once. These data belong to a study of T cell responses to AZD1222 COVID-19 vaccine. Regarding the study as a whole: Of spike-specific TCRs, nearly half reportedly target regions left unmutated in variants. Among the donors, most were white British and more were female, and clonal diversity was possibly underestimated. Baseline testing showed seropositivity in only a handful of AZD1222 recipients. Without day 14 samples, only post-peak T cell repertoires were studied.

The receptor's source is an adult in good health. V is TRBV10-1 and J is TRBJ2-5; weak D call: TRBD1 (5 bases). The sequencing here drew on peripheral blood, taken on day 0 of AZD1222 vaccination. The CDR3 spells CASSKSQADAETQYF. DNA for the CDR3: TGCGCCAGCAGTAAATCACAGGCAGATGCAGAGACCCAGTACTTC.